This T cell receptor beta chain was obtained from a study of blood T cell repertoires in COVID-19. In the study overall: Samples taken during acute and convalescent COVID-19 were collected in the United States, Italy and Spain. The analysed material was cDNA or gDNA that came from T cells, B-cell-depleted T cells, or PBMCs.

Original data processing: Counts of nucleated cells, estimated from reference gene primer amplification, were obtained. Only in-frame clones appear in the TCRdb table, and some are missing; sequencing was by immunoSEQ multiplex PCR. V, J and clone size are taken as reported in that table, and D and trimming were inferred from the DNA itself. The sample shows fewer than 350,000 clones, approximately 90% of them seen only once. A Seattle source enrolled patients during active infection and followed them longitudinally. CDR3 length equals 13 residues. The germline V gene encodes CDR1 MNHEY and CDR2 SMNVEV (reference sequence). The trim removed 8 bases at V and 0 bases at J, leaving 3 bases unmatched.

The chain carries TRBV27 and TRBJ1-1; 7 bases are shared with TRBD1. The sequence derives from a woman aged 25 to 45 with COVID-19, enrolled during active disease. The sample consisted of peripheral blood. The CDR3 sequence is CASAGQLNTEAFF. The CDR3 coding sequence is TGTGCCAGCGCGGGACAGTTGAACACTGAAGCTTTCTTT.